The source of this TCR beta chain is a study of cytomegalovirus exposure and HLA in healthy donors. Turning to the study itself: Some 85 million unique TCRs, all from HLA-typed donors, were included in an early release of the data. Study-wide findings and caveats: In a later analysis, specific HLA alleles were associated with approximately 16,000 TCR beta sequences at a 0.05 false discovery rate. Differences between HLA loci emerged in a later analysis of TCR association rates, with DRB1 most and HLA-C fewest.

Donors had nominal health at sampling but likely had unrecorded immune exposures. Remarks on this clone: Its antigen is unknown.

CDR1 is LNHNV and CDR2 is YYDKDF in the germline V gene (reference sequence). V lost 3 bases, J lost 2 bases, and 4 bases stayed unmatched. This CDR3 comprises 15 residues. Primers: 60 Vbeta forward and 13 Jbeta reverse. Sequencing was performed with immunoSEQ multiplex PCR; in TCRdb, only in-frame clones are kept and a portion is missing. This repertoire shows about 240,000 clones, approximately 81% found once; its top ten account for approximately 8.4%. The chain uses TRBV15 and TRBJ1-2; 9 bases are shared with TRBD1. The sample comprised PBMCs. The sequence was obtained from an older woman in good health and CMV-seropositive. CDR3 nucleotide sequence: TGTGCCACCAGCAGCCTCGACAGGGGGAACTATGGCTACACCTTC. Its translation: CATSSLDRGNYGYTF.